This TCR beta chain was recovered during a study of PD-1 blockade in classical Hodgkin lymphoma. Study-wide results and caveats: Nivolumab initiated under 1 year post-ASCT led to patient exclusion. Possibly reflecting disease activity or prior therapy, repertoire differences have causes that remain undefined. Patients with a complete response exhibited baseline diversity comparable to newly diagnosed patients. Compared with baseline, CD4+ but not CD8+ TCR diversity had risen significantly by C4D1.

The CDR3 consists of 9 residues. V was shortened by 10 bases and J by 6 bases, with 7 bases between the two germline ends. Per germline, CDR1 LNHDA and CDR2 SQIVND (reference sequence). The data were produced by immunoSEQ multiplex PCR, yet TCRdb's version contains in-frame clones alone and is incomplete. This table has several thousand clones, around 80% appearing once. Indicated time point: cycle 4 day 1 (C4D1), after six to seven weeks of nivolumab. Every patient was affected by relapse after autologous stem cell transplantation, while exposure to brentuximab vedotin was not uniform. Purified CD4+ T cells were obtained from thawed PBMCs through magnetic negative selection. With respect to this clone: What it binds is not known.

The specimen was CD4+ T cells from blood, collected before the fourth cycle of nivolumab. The chain joins TRBV19 to TRBJ2-7, with D uncertain. The TCR comes from a human donor with classical Hodgkin lymphoma. The CDR3 nucleotides read TGTGCCACCGTCTGCGAGCAGTACTTC. Protein product: CATVCEQYF. Based on the CDR3 plus reference TRBV19 and TRBJ2-7, the full variable domain is DGGITQSPKYLFRKEGQNVTLSCEQNLNHDAMYWYRQDPGQGLRLIYYSQIVNDFQKGDIAEGYSVSREKKESFPLTVTSAQKNPTAFYLCATVCEQYFGPGTRLTVT.